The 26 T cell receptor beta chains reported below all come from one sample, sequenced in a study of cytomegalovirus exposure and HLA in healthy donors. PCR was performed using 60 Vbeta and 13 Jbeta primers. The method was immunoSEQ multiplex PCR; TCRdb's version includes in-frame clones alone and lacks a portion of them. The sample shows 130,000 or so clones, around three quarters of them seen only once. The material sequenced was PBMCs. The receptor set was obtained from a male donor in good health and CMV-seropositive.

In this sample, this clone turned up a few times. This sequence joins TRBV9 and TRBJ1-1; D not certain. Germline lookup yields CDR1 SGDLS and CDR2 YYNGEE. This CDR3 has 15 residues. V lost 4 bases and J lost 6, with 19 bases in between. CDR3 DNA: TGTGCCAGCAGCATTACCAGTGGAGGGCTGGCTGAAGCTTTCTTT. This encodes CASSITSGGLAEAFF.

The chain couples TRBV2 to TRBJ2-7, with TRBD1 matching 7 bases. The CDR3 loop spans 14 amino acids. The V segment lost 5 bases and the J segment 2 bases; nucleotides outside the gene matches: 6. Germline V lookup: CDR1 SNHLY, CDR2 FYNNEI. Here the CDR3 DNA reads TGTGCCAGCAGTCCAGACAGGGCAGCCTACGAGCAGTACTTC. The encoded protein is CASSPDRAAYEQYF.

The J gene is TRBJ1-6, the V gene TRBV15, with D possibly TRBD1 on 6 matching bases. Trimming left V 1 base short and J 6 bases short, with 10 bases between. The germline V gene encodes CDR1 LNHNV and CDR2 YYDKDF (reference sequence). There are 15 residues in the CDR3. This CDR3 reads CATSRGVGGNSPLHF. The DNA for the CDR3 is TGTGCCACCAGCAGAGGGGTAGGGGGTAATTCACCCCTCCACTTT.

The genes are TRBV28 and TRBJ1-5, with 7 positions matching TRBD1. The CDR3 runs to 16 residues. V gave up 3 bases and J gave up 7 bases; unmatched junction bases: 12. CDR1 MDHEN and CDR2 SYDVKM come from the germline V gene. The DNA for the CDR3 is TGTGCCAGCAGTTTTCTTCAGGGGGAGGCTCGACAGCCCCAGCATTTT. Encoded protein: CASSFLQGEARQPQHF.

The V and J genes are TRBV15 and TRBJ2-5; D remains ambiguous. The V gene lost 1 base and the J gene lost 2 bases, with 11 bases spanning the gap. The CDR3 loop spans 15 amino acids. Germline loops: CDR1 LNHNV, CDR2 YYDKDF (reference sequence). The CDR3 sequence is CATSRVATSQETQYF. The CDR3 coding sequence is TGTGCCACCAGCAGAGTGGCCACCTCGCAAGAGACCCAGTACTTC.

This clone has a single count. The CDR3 spells CASTRLAGTGELFF. CDR3 nucleotide sequence: TGTGCCAGCACCCGACTAGCGGGGACCGGGGAGCTGTTTTTT. This rearrangement joins TRBV5-6 to TRBJ2-2; 11 bases fit TRBD2. CDR3 length: 14 amino acids. The germline CDR1 and CDR2 sequences are SGHDT and YYEEEE. V was pared by 6 bases and J by 5 bases, with 3 bases of the junction left unmatched.

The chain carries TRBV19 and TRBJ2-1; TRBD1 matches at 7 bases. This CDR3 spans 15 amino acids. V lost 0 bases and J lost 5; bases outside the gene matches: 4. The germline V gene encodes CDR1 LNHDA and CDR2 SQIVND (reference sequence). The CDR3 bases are TGTGCCAGTAGTATAGATCGTAGGGGGCACAATGAGCAGTTCTTC. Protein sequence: CASSIDRRGHNEQFF.

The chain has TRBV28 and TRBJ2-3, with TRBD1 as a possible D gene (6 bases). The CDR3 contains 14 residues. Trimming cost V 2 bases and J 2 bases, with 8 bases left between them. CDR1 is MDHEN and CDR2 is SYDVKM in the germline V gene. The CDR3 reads CASSLHRVTDTQYF. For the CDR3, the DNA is TGTGCCAGCAGTTTACACAGGGTCACAGATACGCAGTATTTT.

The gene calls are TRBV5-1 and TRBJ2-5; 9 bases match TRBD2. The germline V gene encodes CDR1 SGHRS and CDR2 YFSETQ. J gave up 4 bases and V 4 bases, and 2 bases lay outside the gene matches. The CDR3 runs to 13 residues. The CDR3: CASSAGGLETQYF. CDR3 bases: TGCGCCAGCAGCGCGGGGGGGTTAGAGACCCAGTACTTC.

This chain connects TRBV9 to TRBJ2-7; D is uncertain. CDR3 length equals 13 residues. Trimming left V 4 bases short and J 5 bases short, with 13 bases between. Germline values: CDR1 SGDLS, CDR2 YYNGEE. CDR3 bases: TGTGCCAGCAGCCCAAATAAGCCTAACGAGCAGTACTTC. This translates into CASSPNKPNEQYF.

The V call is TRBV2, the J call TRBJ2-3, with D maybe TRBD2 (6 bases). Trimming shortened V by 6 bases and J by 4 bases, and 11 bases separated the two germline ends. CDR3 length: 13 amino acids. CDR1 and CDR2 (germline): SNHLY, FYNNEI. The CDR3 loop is CASRRESADTQYF. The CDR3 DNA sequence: TGTGCCAGCAGACGGGAGTCAGCAGATACGCAGTATTTT.

The CDR3 loop reads CASSLRSREQYF. The CDR3 DNA reads TGTGCCAGCAGCTTGCGGTCCCGCGAGCAGTACTTC. The chain is built from TRBV7-9 and TRBJ2-7; no reliable D call. CDR1 is SEHNR, CDR2 FQNEAQ, per germline (reference sequence). The CDR3 is made up of 12 amino acids. V lost 3 bases to trimming and J lost 6 bases, with 9 bases between them.

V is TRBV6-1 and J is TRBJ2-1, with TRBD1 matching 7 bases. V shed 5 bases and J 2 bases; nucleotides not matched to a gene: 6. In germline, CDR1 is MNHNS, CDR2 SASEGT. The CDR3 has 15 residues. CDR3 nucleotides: TGTGCCAGCAGTATGACAGGGCCAACCTACAATGAGCAGTTCTTC. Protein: CASSMTGPTYNEQFF.

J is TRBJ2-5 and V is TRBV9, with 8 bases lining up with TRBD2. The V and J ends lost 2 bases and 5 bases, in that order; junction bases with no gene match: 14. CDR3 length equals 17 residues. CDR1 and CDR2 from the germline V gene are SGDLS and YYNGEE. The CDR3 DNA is TGTGCCAGCAGCGTTGGCGGAGCGGGAGTTTGGGGGGAGACCCAGTACTTC. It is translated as CASSVGGAGVWGETQYF. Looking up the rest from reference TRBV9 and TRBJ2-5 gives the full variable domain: DSGVTQTPKHLITATGQRVTLRCSPRSGDLSVYWYQQSLDQGLQFLIQYYNGEERAKGNILERFSAQQFPDLHSELNLSSLELGDSALYFCASSVGGAGVWGETQYFGPGTRLLVL.

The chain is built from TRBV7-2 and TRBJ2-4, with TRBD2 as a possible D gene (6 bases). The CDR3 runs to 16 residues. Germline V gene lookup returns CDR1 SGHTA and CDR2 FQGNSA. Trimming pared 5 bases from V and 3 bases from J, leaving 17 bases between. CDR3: CASSPEWTKVKNIQYF. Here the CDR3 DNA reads TGTGCCAGCAGCCCAGAGTGGACTAAGGTCAAAAACATTCAGTACTTC.

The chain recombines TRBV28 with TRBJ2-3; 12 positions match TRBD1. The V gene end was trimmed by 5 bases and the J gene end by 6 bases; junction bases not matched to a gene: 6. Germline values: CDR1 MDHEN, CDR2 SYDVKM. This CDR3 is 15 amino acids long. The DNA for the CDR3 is TGTGCCAGCAGTCATCCGGGACAGGGGGCGGATACGCAGTATTTT. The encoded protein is CASSHPGQGADTQYF.

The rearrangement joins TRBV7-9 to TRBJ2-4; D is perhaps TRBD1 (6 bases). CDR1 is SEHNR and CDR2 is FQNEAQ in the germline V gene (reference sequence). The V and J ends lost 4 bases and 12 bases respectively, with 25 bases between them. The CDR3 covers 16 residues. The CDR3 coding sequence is TGTGCCAGCAGCTCAAACATCCTGGGGCGGGCGGACAGTCAGTACTTC. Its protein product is CASSSNILGRADSQYF. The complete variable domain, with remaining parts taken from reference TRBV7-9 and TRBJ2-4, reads DTGVSQNPRHKITKRGQNVTFRCDPISEHNRLYWYRQTLGQGPEFLTYFQNEAQLEKSRLLSDRFSAERPKGSFSTLEIQRTEQGDSAMYLCASSSNILGRADSQYFGAGTRLSVL.

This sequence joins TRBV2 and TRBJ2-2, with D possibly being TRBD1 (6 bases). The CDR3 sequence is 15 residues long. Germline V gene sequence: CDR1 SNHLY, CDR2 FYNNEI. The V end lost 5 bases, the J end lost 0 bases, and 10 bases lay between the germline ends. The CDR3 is CASSRTDANTGELFF. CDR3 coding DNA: TGTGCCAGCAGTAGGACAGACGCGAACACCGGGGAGCTGTTTTTT.

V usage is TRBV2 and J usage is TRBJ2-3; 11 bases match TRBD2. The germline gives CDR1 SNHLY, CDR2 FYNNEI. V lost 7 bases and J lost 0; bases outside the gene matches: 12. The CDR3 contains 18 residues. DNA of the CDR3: TGTGCCAGCATTGCTCCCCTAGCGGGGGGCCTTAGCACAGATACGCAGTATTTT. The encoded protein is CASIAPLAGGLSTDTQYF.

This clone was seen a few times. The CDR3 region is CSVETSGRYDEQYF. CDR3 bases: TGCAGCGTTGAAACTAGCGGGAGATACGACGAGCAGTACTTC. The chain combines TRBV29-1 with TRBJ2-7; 11 bases fit TRBD2. V trimming: 2 bases; J trimming: 5 bases; junction bases outside the gene matches: 5. CDR1 is SQVTM and CDR2 is ANQGSEA in the germline V gene. The CDR3 runs 14 residues.

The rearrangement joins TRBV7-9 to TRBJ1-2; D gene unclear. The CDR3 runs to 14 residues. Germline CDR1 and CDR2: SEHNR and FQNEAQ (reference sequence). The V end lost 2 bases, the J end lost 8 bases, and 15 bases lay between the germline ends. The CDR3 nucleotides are TGTGCCAGCAGCTTATCATATGCTTCTACGGGCTACACCTTC. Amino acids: CASSLSYASTGYTF.

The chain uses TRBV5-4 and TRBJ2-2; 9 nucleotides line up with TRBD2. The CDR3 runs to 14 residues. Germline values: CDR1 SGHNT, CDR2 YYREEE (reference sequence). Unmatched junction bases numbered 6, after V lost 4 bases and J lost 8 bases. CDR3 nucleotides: TGTGCCAGCAGCACCGTAGCGGGAGCTGGGGAGCTGTTTTTT. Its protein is CASSTVAGAGELFF. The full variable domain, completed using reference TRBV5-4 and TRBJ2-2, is ETGVTQSPTHLIKTRGQQVTLRCSSQSGHNTVSWYQQALGQGPQFIFQYYREEENGRGNFPPRFSGLQFPNYSSELNVNALELDDSALYLCASSTVAGAGELFFGEGSRLTVL.

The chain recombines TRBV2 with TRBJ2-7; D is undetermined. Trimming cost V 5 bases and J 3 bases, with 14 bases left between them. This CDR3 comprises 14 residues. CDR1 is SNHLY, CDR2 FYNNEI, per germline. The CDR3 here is CASSIGYSGYEQYF. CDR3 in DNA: TGTGCCAGCAGTATCGGTTATTCGGGCTACGAGCAGTACTTC.

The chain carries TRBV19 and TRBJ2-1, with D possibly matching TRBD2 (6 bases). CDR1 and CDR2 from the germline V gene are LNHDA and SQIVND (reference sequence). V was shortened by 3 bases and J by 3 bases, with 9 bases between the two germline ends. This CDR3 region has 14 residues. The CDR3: CASSMGGYYNEQFF. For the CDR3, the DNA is TGTGCCAGTAGTATGGGAGGTTACTACAATGAGCAGTTCTTC.

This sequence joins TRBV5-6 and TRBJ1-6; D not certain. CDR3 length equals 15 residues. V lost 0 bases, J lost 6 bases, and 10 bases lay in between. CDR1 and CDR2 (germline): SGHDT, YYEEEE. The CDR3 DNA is TGTGCCAGCAGCTTGGGTAGCCCGTCTAATTCACCCCTCCACTTT. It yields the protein CASSLGSPSNSPLHF. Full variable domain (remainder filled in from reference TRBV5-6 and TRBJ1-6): DAGVTQSPTHLIKTRGQQVTLRCSPKSGHDTVSWYQQALGQGPQFIFQYYEEEERQRGNFPDRFSGHQFPNYSSELNVNALLLGDSALYLCASSLGSPSNSPLHFGNGTRLTVT.

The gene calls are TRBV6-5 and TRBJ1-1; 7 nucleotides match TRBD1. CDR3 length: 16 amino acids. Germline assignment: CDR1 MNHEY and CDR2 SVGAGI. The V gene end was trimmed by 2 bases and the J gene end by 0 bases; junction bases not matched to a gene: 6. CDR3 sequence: CASSYAPGTVNTEAFF. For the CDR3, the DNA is TGTGCCAGCAGTTACGCCCCCGGGACAGTGAACACTGAAGCTTTCTTT.